The sequence of this T cell receptor beta chain was determined in a study of blood T cell repertoires in COVID-19. In the study overall: Collection of acute and convalescent COVID-19 samples took place in the United States, Italy and Spain. PBMCs, B-cell-depleted T cells, or T cells were the source of the cDNA or gDNA that made up the material.

The CDR3 has 14 amino acids. Trimming took 2 bases from V and 7 from J; bases not matched to a gene: 2. Germline V gives CDR1 SGHVS, CDR2 FQNEAQ. Authors' processing steps: Scientists estimated how many nucleated cells there were by amplifying reference gene primers. TCRdb keeps only in-frame clones here, not all; method: immunoSEQ multiplex PCR. The DNA gave D and trimming, while V, J and clone size come from that table. The sample records about 300,000 clones, 70% to 90% being singletons. The chain uses TRBV7-8 and TRBJ1-6; 7 bases fit TRBD1. Sequenced input: peripheral blood. This TCR came from a man in his 70s with acute or convalescent COVID-19. The chain's CDR3 is CASSLRDSNSPLHF. The CDR3 bases are TGTGCCAGCAGCTTAAGGGACAGCAATTCACCCCTCCACTTT.